The rows below give T cell receptor beta chains drawn from one sample of a study of blood T cell repertoires in COVID-19. Data came from immunoSEQ multiplex PCR; TCRdb stores just in-frame clones and leaves some out. The sample records roughly 240,000 clones, about 90% being singletons. The specimen sequenced was PBMCs or T cells enriched from blood (not recorded which). These receptors all come from a man aged 45-65 years who had been exposed to COVID-19. CDR3s include the opening cysteine and the closing phenylalanine or tryptophan. D genes are given only for firm matches. The size field is filled for only some rows; it gives once, few, many or a size class.

V,J,D,size,DNA,CDR3
TRBV29-1,TRBJ2-3,.,.,TGCAGCGCCCAGGGTATTTCAGTCCGCACAGATACGCAGTATTTT,CSAQGISVRTDTQYF
TRBV5-1,TRBJ2-2,.,few,TGCGCCAGCAGCTTGCTAGACGGGTCCACCGGGGAGCTGTTTTTT,CASSLLDGSTGELFF
TRBV6-6,TRBJ2-7,.,.,TGTGCCAGCAGCCTAGATCCTTGGGAGCAGTACTTC,CASSLDPWEQYF
TRBV5-1,TRBJ2-2,.,.,TGCGCCAGCAGCTTACCCGGGGGGCAGACCGGGGAGCTGTTTTTT,CASSLPGGQTGELFF
TRBV24-1,TRBJ1-4,TRBD1,.,TGTGCCACCAGTGATTCCCGAAGGACAGGGGATGAAAAACTGTTTTTT,CATSDSRRTGDEKLFF
TRBV5-5,TRBJ2-3,.,.,TGTGCCAGCAGCTTCCGAGGGTTTGGCACAGATACGCAGTATTTT,CASSFRGFGTDTQYF
TRBV7-2,TRBJ1-2,.,.,TGTGCCAGCAGCCCCGGGGGGGATCTCTATGGCTACACCTTC,CASSPGGDLYGYTF
TRBV5-1,TRBJ1-2,.,once,TGCGCCAGCAGACCCACTCTTACTTCTAACTATGGCTACACCTTC,CASRPTLTSNYGYTF
TRBV7-3,TRBJ2-1,.,once,TGTGCCAGCAGCCTGGGGTCCAGCGGTTACAATGAGCAGTTCTTC,CASSLGSSGYNEQFF
TRBV28,TRBJ1-5,.,.,TGTGCCAGCATCCCCGGGGGGTGGAATCAGCCCCAGCATTTT,CASIPGGWNQPQHF
TRBV6-5,TRBJ1-6,.,once,TGTGCCAGCAGTTATGAACAGGGCTATAATTCACCCCTCCACTTT,CASSYEQGYNSPLHF
TRBV4-2,TRBJ2-3,TRBD1,once,TGTGCCAGCAGCCAAAGGCAAGCAGGGGGCGGCACAGATACGCAGTATTTT,CASSQRQAGGGTDTQYF
TRBV7-2,TRBJ2-2,TRBD2,once,TGTGCCAGCAGCCCCCGGGGAGGGAGGGGCGGGGAGCTGTTTTTT,CASSPRGGRGGELFF
TRBV24-1,TRBJ2-1,TRBD2,.,TGTGCCACCAGTCTCGGGACTAGCGCGAATGAGCAGTTCTTC,CATSLGTSANEQFF
TRBV18,TRBJ1-3,.,.,TGTGCCAGCTCTCTCGCCACTACGACGGCTTACTCTGGAAACACCATATATTTT,CASSLATTTAYSGNTIYF
TRBV5-1,TRBJ1-2,TRBD1,.,TGCGCCAGCAGCCCCGGGACAGGGGGCGGCTATGGCTATGGCTACACCTTC,CASSPGTGGGYGYGYTF
TRBV18,TRBJ2-1,TRBD2,.,TGTGCCAGCTCACCAGGACTAGCGGGAGTTGCGCTCTTC,CASSPGLAGVALF
TRBV5-1,TRBJ2-7,TRBD1,.,TGCGCCAGCAGCCACAGGGGATTCCCCTACGAGCAGTACTTC,CASSHRGFPYEQYF
TRBV5-1,TRBJ1-2,TRBD1,.,TGCGCCAGCAGCTCGGGACAGCCTAACTATGGCTACACCTTC,CASSSGQPNYGYTF
TRBV2,TRBJ2-5,TRBD2,.,TGTGCCACCCACTATCTAGCGGGGGCTGGTATTCCGACCCAGTACTTC,CATHYLAGAGIPTQYF
TRBV10-2,TRBJ2-1,TRBD2,.,TGCGCCACCACCCGGACTAGCGGGAGTAGTCGTAGCAATGAGCAGTTCTTC,CATTRTSGSSRSNEQFF
TRBV3-1/TRBV3-2,TRBJ2-3,TRBD2,.,TGTGCCAGCAGCCCCTTCGGACTAGCGTCCCCCCCAGATACGCAGTATTTT,CASSPFGLASPPDTQYF
TRBV3-1/TRBV3-2,TRBJ1-4,TRBD1,.,TGTGCCAGCAGCAATATAGGACAGGACGAAAAACTGTTTTTT,CASSNIGQDEKLFF
TRBV9,TRBJ2-2,.,.,TGTGCCAGCAGTGGACGGGGGTCTCCGACCGGGGAGCTGTTTTTT,CASSGRGSPTGELFF
TRBV3-1/TRBV3-2,TRBJ1-3,.,.,TGTGCCAGCAGCCAAGGGCGGCAGGGGGGAAACACCATATATTTT,CASSQGRQGGNTIYF
TRBV3-1/TRBV3-2,TRBJ2-1,TRBD1,.,TGTGCCAGCAGCCTACGCGCAGGGGGCGATGAGCAGTTCTTC,CASSLRAGGDEQFF
TRBV10-3,TRBJ2-5,.,many,TGTGCCATCAGACGACTAGAGCAAGAGACCCAGTACTTC,CAIRRLEQETQYF
TRBV5-1,TRBJ2-3,TRBD2,.,TGCGCCAGCAGCTTCCCGACTAGCGTTTTGACAGATACGCAGTATTTT,CASSFPTSVLTDTQYF
TRBV5-5,TRBJ1-3,.,.,TGTGCCAGCAGCTTGGGACAGACAAGCTCTGGAAACACCATATATTTT,CASSLGQTSSGNTIYF
TRBV7-9,TRBJ2-3,TRBD2,.,TGTGCCAGCAGAGTAGCGGGGGACACAGATACGCAGTATTTT,CASRVAGDTDTQYF
TRBV5-1,TRBJ2-7,.,.,TGCGCCAGCAGCTTGTTGGCACACTCCTACGAGCAGTACTTC,CASSLLAHSYEQYF
TRBV10-3,TRBJ2-2,.,.,TGTGCCATCAGTGAGATGACTAGTAAAAACACCGGGGAGCTGTTTTTT,CAISEMTSKNTGELFF
TRBV21-1,TRBJ1-4,.,.,TGTGCCAGCAGCAAAACCCCCCAGGGCACGTCTAATGAAAAACTGTTTTTT,CASSKTPQGTSNEKLFF
TRBV15,TRBJ2-1,.,.,.,CATSILDRVGSNEQFF
TRBV7-8,TRBJ1-3,.,.,TGTGCCAGCAGCTCCCACGGGACACTGGGAAACACCATATATTTT,CASSSHGTLGNTIYF
TRBV6-5,TRBJ1-1,.,.,TGTGCCAGCAGTCTAGGGCGGGAAGGAGCTTTCTTT,CASSLGREGAFF
TRBV18,TRBJ1-3,.,.,TGTGCCAGCTCACCGAGGGAAACGAACGGAAACACCATATATTTT,CASSPRETNGNTIYF
TRBV3-1/TRBV3-2,TRBJ2-7,TRBD2,.,TGTGCCAGCAGCCAAGTTAGCGGGGGGACATACGAGCAGTACTTC,CASSQVSGGTYEQYF
TRBV7-3,TRBJ2-2,TRBD2,.,TGTGCCAGCAGCAGCGGGGGATCGAACACCGGGGAGCTGTTTTTT,CASSSGGSNTGELFF
TRBV7-8,TRBJ2-6,.,.,TGTGCCAGCAGAAGGGGGGGTTATGCCAACGTCCTGACTTTC,CASRRGGYANVLTF
TRBV7-3,TRBJ1-1,TRBD1,once,TGTGCCAGCAGCTTACAGGGGGTACCTGAAGCTTTCTTT,CASSLQGVPEAFF
TRBV5-4,TRBJ2-7,TRBD1,.,TGTGCCAGCAGCCAACCGGGACAGGGGGTCCACGAGCAGTACTTC,CASSQPGQGVHEQYF
TRBV18,TRBJ1-4,TRBD1,.,TGTGCCAGCTCACCCGGACAGGGTTGGAATGAAAAACTGTTTTTT,CASSPGQGWNEKLFF
TRBV9,TRBJ2-7,.,.,TGTGCCAGCAGCGTAGAAGGGGTTGGGAACTACGAGCAGTACTTC,CASSVEGVGNYEQYF
TRBV19,TRBJ1-6,.,once,TGTGCCAGTAGTCGAATAATAGGGGGAAAAGTAAATTCACCCCTCCACTTT,CASSRIIGGKVNSPLHF
TRBV6-5,TRBJ1-2,.,.,TGTGCCAGCAGTTACTCCAGGGGAGGCTACACCTTC,CASSYSRGGYTF
TRBV19,TRBJ2-7,.,.,TGTGCCACACAGGGGGGGCCCTACGAGCAGTACTTC,CATQGGPYEQYF